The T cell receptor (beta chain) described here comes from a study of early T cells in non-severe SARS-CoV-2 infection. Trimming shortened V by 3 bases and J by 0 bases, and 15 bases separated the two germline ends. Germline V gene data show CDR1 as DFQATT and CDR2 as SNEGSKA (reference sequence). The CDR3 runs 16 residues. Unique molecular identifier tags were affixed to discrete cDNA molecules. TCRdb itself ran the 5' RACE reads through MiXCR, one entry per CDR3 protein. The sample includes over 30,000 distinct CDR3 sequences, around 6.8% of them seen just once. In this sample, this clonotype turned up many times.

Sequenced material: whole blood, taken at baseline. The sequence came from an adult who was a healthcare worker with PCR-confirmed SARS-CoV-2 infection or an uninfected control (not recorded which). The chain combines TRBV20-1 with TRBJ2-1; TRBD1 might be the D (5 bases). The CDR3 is CSASRVGQSSYNEQFF. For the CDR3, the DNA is TGCAGTGCTAGTAGAGTTGGACAAAGCTCCTACAATGAGCAGTTCTTC.